The T cell receptor (beta chain) described here comes from a study of spatial heterogeneity in lung cancer. As for this clonotype: Its antigen is unknown.

A distinct unique molecular identifier was carried by each TCR cDNA molecule. One entry per CDR3 protein results from TCRdb running MiXCR on the 5' RACE reads. Of roughly 10,000 distinct CDR3 sequences in the sample, approximately 7.9% were seen once. Notes on the study in general: Counts of expanded alpha and beta TCRs within tumors tracked the tumor nonsynonymous mutation count.

The time point here: sample taken at primary tumor resection. Samples were donated by 72 untreated early-stage non-small cell lung cancer patients. The clonotype comes from a female donor with early-stage non-small cell lung cancer. This specimen was lung tumor tissue, taken at surgery.

This chain's CDR3 is CASSFSTQAPYEQYF. CDR3 DNA: TGTGCCAGCAGTTTCTCGACTCAAGCGCCCTACGAGCAGTACTTC. The J gene is TRBJ2-7, the V gene TRBV12-3 or TRBV12-4; the D is unclear. This CDR3 has 15 amino acids. Trimming left V 3 bases short and J 2 bases short, with 14 bases between.